This is a list of T cell receptor beta chains from one sample in a study of OX40 agonist ivuxolimab in advanced cancers. This table comes from immunoSEQ multiplex PCR, and its TCRdb copy is limited to in-frame clones, with some not included. In the table there are approximately 90,000 clones, approximately 89% of which are singletons. Sequencing used CD4+ or CD8+ T cells sorted from blood, obtained in a trial of the OX40 agonist ivuxolimab. The source of these receptors is an adult with an advanced solid tumor such as melanoma, head and neck, liver or kidney cancer. The CDR3 runs from the conserved cysteine through the conserved F or W. A D gene is named only where the DNA matches it firmly. Not every row has a clone size; where given, it reads once, few, many or a size class.

cdr3_nt cdr3_aa j_call d_call v_call clone_size
TGCGCCAGTATGACCGGGACTGTGAACACCGGGGAGCTGTTTTTT CASMTGTVNTGELFF TRBJ2-2 . TRBV5-1 few
TGCAGCGTTGAAGTAGGGGGCCTGAACACTGAAGCTTTCTTT CSVEVGGLNTEAFF TRBJ1-1 TRBD1 TRBV29-1 .
TGTGCCAGCAGCTTGACGGGATCTGGGGAGACCCAGTACTTC CASSLTGSGETQYF TRBJ2-5 . TRBV5-4 .
TGTGCCAGCAGCTTGCAGCGGGCCTCCCGAGGCGAGCAGTACTTC CASSLQRASRGEQYF TRBJ2-7 . TRBV5-4 .
TGTGCCAGTAGCCCTCGGACTAGCGTACCACAAGAGACCCAGTACTTC CASSPRTSVPQETQYF TRBJ2-5 TRBD2 TRBV19 .
TGTGCCTGGAGCCGGACAGGGGATCACTATGGCTACACCTTC CAWSRTGDHYGYTF TRBJ1-2 TRBD1 TRBV30 .
TGCGCCAGCAGCTTAAAAACTAGCTCCTACAATGAGCAGTTCTTC CASSLKTSSYNEQFF TRBJ2-1 . TRBV5-1 .
TGTGCCAGCAGCCTCCAGGGGGCTGGGGTCGAGCAGTTCTTC CASSLQGAGVEQFF TRBJ2-1 TRBD1 TRBV11-3 .
TGCGCCAGCAGCCAAGAGCGTCGGGGATTCCAGCCCCAGCATTTT CASSQERRGFQPQHF TRBJ1-5 . TRBV4-3 once
TGTGCCAGCAGTGGGGGAGCGGGAGGGGAGTTGTACAATGAGCAGTTCTTC CASSGGAGGELYNEQFF TRBJ2-1 TRBD2 TRBV2 .
TGTGCCAGCAGCCAAGAACCGGGACTAGGGGGTAATGAGCAGTTCTTC CASSQEPGLGGNEQFF TRBJ2-1 TRBD2 TRBV14 .
TGTGCCAGCAGTTACGGTACGGGGAATCAGCCCCAGCATTTT CASSYGTGNQPQHF TRBJ1-5 . TRBV6-5 .
TGTGCCAGCAGCTTGGGACTAGCGGGGCCCGATACGCAGTATTTT CASSLGLAGPDTQYF TRBJ2-3 TRBD2 TRBV5-4 .
TGTGCCAGCAGCTTAGAGTCGGGAGGGCCAGATACGCAGTATTTT CASSLESGGPDTQYF TRBJ2-3 TRBD2 TRBV7-9 .
TGTGCCAGCAGCTTAGCGGGAGGGTGGAACAAGAAGACCCAGTACTTC CASSLAGGWNKKTQYF TRBJ2-5 TRBD2 TRBV7-8 .
TGTGCCAGTAGTATATCGGTCCGGACTGGGGCCAACGTCCTGACTTTC CASSISVRTGANVLTF TRBJ2-6 . TRBV19 .